The 2 T cell receptor beta chains reported below all come from one sample, sequenced in a study of blood T cell repertoires in COVID-19. The method was immunoSEQ multiplex PCR; TCRdb's version includes in-frame clones alone and lacks a portion of them. The data show roughly 140,000 clones, with around 80% seen just once and roughly 7.2% held by the top ten. Sequenced sample: peripheral blood. The receptor source for this set is a woman aged 50 to 60 in a cohort sampled during active or convalescent COVID-19.

This chain joins TRBV6-5 and TRBJ1-5; 9 bases fit TRBD1. The germline CDR1 and CDR2 sequences are MNHEY and SVGAGI. The CDR3 consists of 14 residues. Germline trimming cut 7 bases from V and 4 bases from J; bases unmatched to any gene: 5. The CDR3 sequence is CASKGQGRNQPQHF. CDR3 sequence (DNA): TGTGCCAGCAAAGGACAGGGGAGGAATCAGCCCCAGCATTTT.

This clone was counted only a few times. The chain carries TRBV4-2 and TRBJ1-1, with D possibly TRBD1 on 5 matching bases. V dropped 4 bases and J dropped 1 base, with 10 bases sitting between them. Germline lookup yields CDR1 LGHNA and CDR2 YNFKEQ. This CDR3 region has 14 residues. The CDR3 reads CASSRTTANTEAFF. The CDR3 nucleotides read TGTGCCAGCAGCCGTACGACAGCGAACACTGAAGCTTTCTTT.